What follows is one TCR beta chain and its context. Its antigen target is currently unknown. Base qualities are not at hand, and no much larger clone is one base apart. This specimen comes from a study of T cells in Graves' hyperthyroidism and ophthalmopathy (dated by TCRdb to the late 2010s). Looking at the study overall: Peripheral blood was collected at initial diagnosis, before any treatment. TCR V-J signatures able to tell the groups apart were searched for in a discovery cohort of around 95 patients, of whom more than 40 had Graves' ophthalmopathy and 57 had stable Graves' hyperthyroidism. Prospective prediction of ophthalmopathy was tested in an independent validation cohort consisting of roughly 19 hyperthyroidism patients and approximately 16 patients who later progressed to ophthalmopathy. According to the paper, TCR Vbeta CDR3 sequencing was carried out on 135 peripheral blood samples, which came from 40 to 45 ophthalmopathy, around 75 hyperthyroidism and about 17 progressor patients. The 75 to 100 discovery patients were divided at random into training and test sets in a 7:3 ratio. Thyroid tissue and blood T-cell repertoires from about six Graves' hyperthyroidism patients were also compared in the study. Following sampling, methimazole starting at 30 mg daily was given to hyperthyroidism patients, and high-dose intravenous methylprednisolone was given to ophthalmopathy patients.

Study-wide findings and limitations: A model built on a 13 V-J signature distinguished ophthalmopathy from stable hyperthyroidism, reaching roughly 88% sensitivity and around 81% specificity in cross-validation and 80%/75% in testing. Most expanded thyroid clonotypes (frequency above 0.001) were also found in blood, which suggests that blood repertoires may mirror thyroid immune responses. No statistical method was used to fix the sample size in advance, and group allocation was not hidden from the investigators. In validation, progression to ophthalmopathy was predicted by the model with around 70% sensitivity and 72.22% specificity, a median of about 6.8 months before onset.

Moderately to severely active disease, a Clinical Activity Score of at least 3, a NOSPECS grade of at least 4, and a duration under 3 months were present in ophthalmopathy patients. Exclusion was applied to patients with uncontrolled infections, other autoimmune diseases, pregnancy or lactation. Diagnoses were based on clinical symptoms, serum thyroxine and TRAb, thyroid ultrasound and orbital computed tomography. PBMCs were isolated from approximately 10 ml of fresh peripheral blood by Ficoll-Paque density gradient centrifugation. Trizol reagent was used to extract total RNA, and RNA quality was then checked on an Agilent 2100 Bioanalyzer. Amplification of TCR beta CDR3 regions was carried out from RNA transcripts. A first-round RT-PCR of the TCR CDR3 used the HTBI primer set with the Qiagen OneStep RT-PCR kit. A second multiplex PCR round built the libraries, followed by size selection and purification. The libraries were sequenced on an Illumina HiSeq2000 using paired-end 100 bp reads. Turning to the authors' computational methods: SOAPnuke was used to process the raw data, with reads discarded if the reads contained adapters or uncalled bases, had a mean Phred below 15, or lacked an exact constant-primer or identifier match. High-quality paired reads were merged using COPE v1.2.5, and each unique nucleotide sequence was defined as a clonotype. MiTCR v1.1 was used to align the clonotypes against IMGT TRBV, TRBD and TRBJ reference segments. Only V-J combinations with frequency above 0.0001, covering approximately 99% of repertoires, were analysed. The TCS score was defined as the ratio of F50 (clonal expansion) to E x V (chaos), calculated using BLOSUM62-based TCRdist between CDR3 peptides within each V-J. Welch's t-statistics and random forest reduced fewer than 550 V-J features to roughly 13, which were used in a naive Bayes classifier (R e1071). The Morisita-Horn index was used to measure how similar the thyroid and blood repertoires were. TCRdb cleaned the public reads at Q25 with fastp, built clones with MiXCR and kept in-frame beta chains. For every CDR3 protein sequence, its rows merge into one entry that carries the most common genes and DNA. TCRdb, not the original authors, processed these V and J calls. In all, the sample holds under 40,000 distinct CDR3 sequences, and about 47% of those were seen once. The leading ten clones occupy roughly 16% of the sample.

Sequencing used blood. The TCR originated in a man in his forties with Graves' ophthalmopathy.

The CDR3 region: CASSLSRTVYEQYF. The sequence in DNA is TGTGCCAGCAGTTTATCACGGACAGTCTACGAGCAGTACTTC. The rearranged chain carries TRBV28 and TRBJ2-7; tentative D gene TRBD1, with 6 bases matching. Trimming at the junction amounts to 1 base on V and 3 bases on J, and the germline ends lie 10 bases apart. Based on the germline V gene, the CDR1 and CDR2 sequences are MDHEN and SYDVKM. The CDR3 spans 14 residues, from the cysteine through the phenylalanine. Of all the DNA, just the CDR3 is kept, 42 bases in frame from base 1.